This T cell receptor (beta chain) derives from a study of blood T cell repertoires in COVID-19. Trimming cost V 0 bases and J 10 bases; bases outside gene matches: 12. The CDR3 totals 17 residues. The germline V gene encodes CDR1 LNHDA and CDR2 SQIVND (reference sequence). Profiled with immunoSEQ multiplex PCR; TCRdb holds only in-frame clones, not every one. The data hold roughly 390,000 clones, with about 87% observed a single time. V is TRBV19 and J is TRBJ2-1; 10 bases are shared with TRBD2. This TCR came from a woman aged 25 to 39 with COVID-19, enrolled during active disease. The sample consisted of peripheral blood. The CDR3 nucleotides are TGTGCCAGTAGTATAGATAGAGGACTAGCGGTCCTCGGGGAGCAGTTCTTC. It codes for CASSIDRGLAVLGEQFF.